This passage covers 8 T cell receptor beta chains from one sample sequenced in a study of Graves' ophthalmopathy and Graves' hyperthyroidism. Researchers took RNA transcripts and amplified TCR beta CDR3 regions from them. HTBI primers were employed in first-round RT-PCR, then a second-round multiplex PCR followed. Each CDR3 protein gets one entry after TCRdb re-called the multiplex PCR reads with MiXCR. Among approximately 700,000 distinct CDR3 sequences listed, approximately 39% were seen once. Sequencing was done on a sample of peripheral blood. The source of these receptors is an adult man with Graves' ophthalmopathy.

CDR3 nucleotides: TGTGCCAGCAGTGAATCGGTGAAACAGGTCTACCGCGGCTACACCTTC. This codes for CASSESVKQVYRGYTF. The V call is TRBV25-1, the J call TRBJ1-2, with D maybe TRBD1 (5 bases). This CDR3 is 16 amino acids long. Germline V gene lookup returns CDR1 MGHDK and CDR2 SYGVNS. V lost 1 base and J 8 bases, leaving 20 bases between the germline ends.

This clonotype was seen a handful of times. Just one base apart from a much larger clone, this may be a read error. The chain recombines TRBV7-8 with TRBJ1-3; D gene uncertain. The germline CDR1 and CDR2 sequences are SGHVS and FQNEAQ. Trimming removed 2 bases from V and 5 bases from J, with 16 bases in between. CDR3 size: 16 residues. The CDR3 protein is CASSLNSGFDRNTIYF. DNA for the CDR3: TGTGCCAGCAGCTTAAATTCGGGGTTCGATAGAAACACCATATATTTT. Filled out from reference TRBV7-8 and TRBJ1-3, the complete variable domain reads GAGVSQSPRYKVAKRGQDVALRCDPISGHVSLFWYQQALGQGPEFLTYFQNEAQLDKSGLPSDRFFAERPEGSVSTLKIQRTQQEDSAVYLCASSLNSGFDRNTIYFGEGSWLTVV.

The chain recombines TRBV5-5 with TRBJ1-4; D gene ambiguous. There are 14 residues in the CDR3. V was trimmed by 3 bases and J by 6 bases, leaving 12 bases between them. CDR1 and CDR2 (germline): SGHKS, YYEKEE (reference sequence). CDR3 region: CASSSRTLDEKLFF. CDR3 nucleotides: TGTGCCAGCAGCTCCCGGACTCTGGATGAAAAACTGTTTTTT.

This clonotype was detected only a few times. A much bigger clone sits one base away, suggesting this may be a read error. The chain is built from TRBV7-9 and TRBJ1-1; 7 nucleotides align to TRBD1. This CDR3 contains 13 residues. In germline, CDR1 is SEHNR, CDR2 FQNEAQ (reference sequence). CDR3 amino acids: CAGSSDRVTEAFF. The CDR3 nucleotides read TGTGCCGGCAGCTCCGACAGGGTCACTGAAGCTTTCTTT.

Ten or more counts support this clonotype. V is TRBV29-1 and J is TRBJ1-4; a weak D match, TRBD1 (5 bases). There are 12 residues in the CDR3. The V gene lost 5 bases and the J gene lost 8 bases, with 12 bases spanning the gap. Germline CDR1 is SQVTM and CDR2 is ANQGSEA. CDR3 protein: CSVLGVEEKLFF. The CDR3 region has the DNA TGCAGCGTTCTAGGGGTTGAGGAAAAACTGTTTTTT.

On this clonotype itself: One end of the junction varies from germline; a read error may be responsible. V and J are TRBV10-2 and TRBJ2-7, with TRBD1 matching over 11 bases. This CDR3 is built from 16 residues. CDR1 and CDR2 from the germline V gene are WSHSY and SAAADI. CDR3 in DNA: TGTGCCAGCAGCTTGGGACCGGGACAGGGGGGCTACGAGCAGTACTTC. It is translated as CASSLGPGQGGYEQYF.

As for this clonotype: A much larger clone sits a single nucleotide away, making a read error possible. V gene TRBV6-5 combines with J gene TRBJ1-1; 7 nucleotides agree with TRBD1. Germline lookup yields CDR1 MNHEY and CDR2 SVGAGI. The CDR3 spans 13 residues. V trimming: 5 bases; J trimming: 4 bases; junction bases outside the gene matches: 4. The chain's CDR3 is CASSPGTVTEAFF. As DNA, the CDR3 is TGTGCCAGCAGTCCCGGGACAGTCACTGAAGCTTTCTTT.

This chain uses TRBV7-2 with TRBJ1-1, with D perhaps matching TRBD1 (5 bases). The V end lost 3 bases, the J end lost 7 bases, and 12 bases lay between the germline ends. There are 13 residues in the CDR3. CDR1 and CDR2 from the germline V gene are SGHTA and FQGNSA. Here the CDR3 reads CASSFDRNFEAFF. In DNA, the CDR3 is TGTGCCAGCAGCTTCGACAGAAATTTTGAAGCTTTCTTT. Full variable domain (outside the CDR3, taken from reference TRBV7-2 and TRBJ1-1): GAGVSQSPSNKVTEKGKDVELRCDPISGHTALYWYRQSLGQGLEFLIYFQGNSAPDKSGLPSDRFSAERTGGSVSTLTIQRTQQEDSAVYLCASSFDRNFEAFFGQGTRLTVV.